The text below deals with one T cell receptor beta chain. Its target is unknown. The assay was carried out at the deep level. For each subset, genomic DNA was distributed in equal portions over several immunoSEQ plates. Data came from immunoSEQ multiplex PCR; TCRdb stores just in-frame clones and leaves some out. This sample has 2 million to 2.5 million clones, with nearly 97% found just once. This sample is drawn from a study of shared clonotypes between healthy human individuals. Overall study results and limits: Some naive CD4 clonotypes, around 5%, turned up in common across a few donors.

Germline V lookup: CDR1 SGHNT, CDR2 YYREEE (reference sequence). V was cut by 4 bases and J by 2 bases, with 12 bases left in between. The CDR3 is made up of 14 amino acids. The chain has TRBV5-4 and TRBJ1-1; D is ambiguous. The clonotype originates from a man in his late teens or twenties in good health. Sequencing used naive CD4+ T cells sorted from blood. Specified subset: CD45RA+ positively selected. CDR3 sequence reads: CASSRWSGNTEAFF. In nucleotides, the CDR3 is TGTGCCAGCAGCCGTTGGTCAGGAAACACTGAAGCTTTCTTT. The full variable domain, rest sourced from reference TRBV5-4 and TRBJ1-1, is ETGVTQSPTHLIKTRGQQVTLRCSSQSGHNTVSWYQQALGQGPQFIFQYYREEENGRGNFPPRFSGLQFPNYSSELNVNALELDDSALYLCASSRWSGNTEAFFGQGTRLTVV.